These T cell receptor beta chains were read from a single sample in a study of T-cell memory formation after mild COVID-19. MiXCR was run by TCRdb on the 5' RACE reads, yielding one entry per CDR3 protein. Of around 150,000 distinct CDR3 sequences in the sample, about 14% were seen once. Sequenced input: PBMCs or a T cell subset sorted from them (not recorded which). These receptors were obtained from an adult woman who had mild COVID-19 (a few samples of this study predate the infection). Cell type and time point are not known. CDR3s include the opening cysteine and the closing phenylalanine or tryptophan. D genes are given only for firm matches. Rows may omit the clone size; those that give it use once, few, many or a size class.

D gene	V gene	clone size	J gene	CDR3 DNA	CDR3 protein
TRBD2	TRBV9	.	TRBJ2-3	TGTGCCAGCAGTCCAATGGGACTAGCGGGAGATACGCAGTATTTT	CASSPMGLAGDTQYF
TRBD2	TRBV7-9	few	TRBJ2-2	TGTGCCAGCAGCTTTAGCGGGAGATCCGGGGAGCTGTTTTTT	CASSFSGRSGELFF
.	TRBV4-3	.	TRBJ1-6	TGCGCCAGCAGCAGGGAGAGCTCCTATAATTCACCCCTCCACTTT	CASSRESSYNSPLHF
TRBD1	TRBV20-1	few	TRBJ1-2	TGCAGTGCTAGGGACAGGGTCCTTACTAACTATGGCTACACCTTC	CSARDRVLTNYGYTF
.	TRBV4-3	.	TRBJ2-7	TGCGCCAGCAGCCAAGACCCCAAGCGGGCCCTTCCCCACGAGCAGTACTTC	CASSQDPKRALPHEQYF
.	TRBV4-2	.	TRBJ2-5	TGTGCCAGCAGCCCCTCCCTAGCGAGCCAAGAGACCCAGTACTTC	CASSPSLASQETQYF
.	TRBV4-1	.	TRBJ1-1	TGCGCCAGCAGCCAAGTAGTCCGGGGCATCCAACGGAACACTGAAGCTTTCTTT	CASSQVVRGIQRNTEAFF
TRBD2	TRBV29-1	many	TRBJ2-1	TGCAGCGTCGGCAGACTAGCGATAGGCGGGAACAATGAGCAGTTCTTC	CSVGRLAIGGNNEQFF
TRBD2	TRBV12-3/TRBV12-4	.	TRBJ2-1	TGTGCCAGCAGTTCCTCCAAACTAGCGGGAGGGCCGAGTGAGCAGTTCTTC	CASSSSKLAGGPSEQFF
.	TRBV6-5	.	TRBJ1-3	TGTGCCAGCAGTTACTCGGCAGGGCAGGGAAACACCATATATTTT	CASSYSAGQGNTIYF
TRBD1	TRBV9	few	TRBJ1-2	TGTGCCAGCAGCGCCTTACAGGGGGATGGCTACACCTTC	CASSALQGDGYTF
.	TRBV12-3/TRBV12-4	many	TRBJ1-2	TGTGCCAGCAGTCCAACAGGGAACGGCTACACCTTC	CASSPTGNGYTF
.	TRBV20-1	few	TRBJ1-2	TGCAGTGCTAGAGATCGGTGGACAGCTAACTATGGCTACACCTTC	CSARDRWTANYGYTF
TRBD2	TRBV24-1	few	TRBJ2-3	TGTGCCACCAGTGATCCTGGGACTAGCGGAAAAGATACGCAGTATTTT	CATSDPGTSGKDTQYF
TRBD1	TRBV7-2	few	TRBJ2-5	TGTGCCAGCAGCTCCAGACAGGGGGCGCTCTCGGAGACCCAGTACTTC	CASSSRQGALSETQYF
.	TRBV30	few	TRBJ1-1	TGTGCCTGGAGTCCCTTCGGGGCCGCGAACACTGAAGCTTTCTTT	CAWSPFGAANTEAFF
.	TRBV6-5	.	TRBJ2-7	TGTGCCAGCAGTTACTTATTGACAGGAGGGGACGAGCAGTACTTC	CASSYLLTGGDEQYF
.	TRBV2	few	TRBJ1-5	TGTGCCAGCAGTCGGGACCCCCAACCCAATCAGCCCCAGCATTTT	CASSRDPQPNQPQHF
.	TRBV5-1	.	TRBJ2-7	TGCGCCAGCAGCTCTGGGGAGGGGGCCTACGAGCAGTACTTC	CASSSGEGAYEQYF
.	TRBV6-6	few	TRBJ2-3	TGTGCCAGCACTCCCTGGGGTCCGGCTACAGATACGCAGTATTTT	CASTPWGPATDTQYF
.	TRBV5-4	few	TRBJ1-2	TGTGCCAGCAGCCCGGGGACCGCGGTTTTCACCTTC	CASSPGTAVFTF
.	TRBV5-1	few	TRBJ2-2	TGCGCCAGCAGCGCCTCAGAGACCGGGGAGCTGTTTTTT	CASSASETGELFF
.	TRBV6-5	.	TRBJ2-7	TGTGCCAGCAGTTACTTGCAGGGCTACGAGCAGTACTTC	CASSYLQGYEQYF
.	TRBV5-1	many	TRBJ2-7	TGTGCCAGCAGTTTAGGGGCCTACGAGCAGTACTTC	CASSLGAYEQYF
.	TRBV12-5	.	TRBJ1-2	TGTGCTAGTGGTTTGGGGGACTCCATCTATGGCTACACCTTC	CASGLGDSIYGYTF
.	TRBV19	few	TRBJ1-4	TGTGCCAGTAGTATGCCCACTAGGGGAGATGAAAAACTGTTTTTT	CASSMPTRGDEKLFF
TRBD1	TRBV20-1	.	TRBJ1-2	TGCAGTGCGCGGGGACAGAATAACTATGGCTACACCTTC	CSARGQNNYGYTF
.	TRBV20-1	.	TRBJ1-1	TGCAGTGCGCCCGACAGCCTTGGGAACACTGAAGCTTTCTTT	CSAPDSLGNTEAFF
.	TRBV14	.	TRBJ2-2	.	CASSQVLRADNTGELFF
.	TRBV12-3/TRBV12-4	.	TRBJ2-7	TGTGCCAGCACCTGGGACGGCCGACACTACGAGCAGTACTTC	CASTWDGRHYEQYF
.	TRBV11-2	many	TRBJ2-5	TGTGCCAGCAGCTTAGGCCAGGTGGGGCCAGGGCCACAAGAGACCCAGTACTTC	CASSLGQVGPGPQETQYF
.	TRBV4-1	.	TRBJ2-1	TGCGCCAGCAGCCAAGTAAGGGGGGGGGCCTACGATGAGCAGTTCTTC	CASSQVRGGAYDEQFF
.	TRBV6-2/TRBV6-3	.	TRBJ1-1	TGTGCCAGCAGTTACGCCCATGAAGCTTTCTTT	CASSYAHEAFF
.	TRBV24-1	few	TRBJ1-5	TGTGCCACCAGTGATCGTGGACAGTCAAAGGGGCCCCAGCATTTT	CATSDRGQSKGPQHF
.	TRBV5-1	.	TRBJ2-1	TGCGCCAGCAGCCCCGATACATCCTACAATGAGCAGTTCTTC	CASSPDTSYNEQFF
.	TRBV20-1	many	TRBJ2-3	TGCAGTGCCCTCACAGATACGCAGTATTTT	CSALTDTQYF
.	TRBV29-1	.	TRBJ2-3	TGCAGCGTTATAAGGGCGGATACGCAGTATTTT	CSVIRADTQYF
TRBD1	TRBV20-1	few	TRBJ1-1	TGCAGTGCTCTCGGACAGGCCGTCACTGAAGCTTTCTTT	CSALGQAVTEAFF
.	TRBV6-2/TRBV6-3	.	TRBJ2-3	TGTGCCAGCAGTTACGAAGGGGGAACCCCAGGGACGCAGTATTTT	CASSYEGGTPGTQYF
.	TRBV20-1	few	TRBJ2-7	TGCAGTGCTAGGTCGGTCCTGACCTACGAGCAGTACTTC	CSARSVLTYEQYF
.	TRBV12-3/TRBV12-4	.	TRBJ2-4	TGTGCCAGCAGCGGACAGAGAAGTTTAGCCAAAAACATTCAGTACTTC	CASSGQRSLAKNIQYF
.	TRBV3-1	.	TRBJ2-1	TGTGCCAGCAGCCCCCAGGCAAATGAGCAGTTCTTC	CASSPQANEQFF
.	TRBV18	few	TRBJ1-6	TGTGCCAGCTCACCACCATCAAGGGCTTCACCCCTCCACTTT	CASSPPSRASPLHF
.	TRBV7-8	few	TRBJ2-5	TGTGCCAGCAGCTTACTTTGGCAATCGGAGACCCAGTACTTC	CASSLLWQSETQYF
.	TRBV12-3/TRBV12-4	.	TRBJ2-1	TGTGCCAGCAGTTTCCGGCTGAGCTCCTACAATGAGCAGTTCTTC	CASSFRLSSYNEQFF
.	TRBV19	few	TRBJ1-1	TGTGCCAGTAGTATAGACAGGGGAAGAACTGAAGCTTTCTTT	CASSIDRGRTEAFF
.	TRBV24-1	once	TRBJ2-2	TGTGCCACCAGTGATTTCACGGACACCGGGGAGCTGTTTTTT	CATSDFTDTGELFF
TRBD2	TRBV12-3/TRBV12-4	few	TRBJ2-1	TGTGCCAGCAGTCCGGGACTAGCGGGAAGGGGTAGGAATGAGCAGTTCTTC	CASSPGLAGRGRNEQFF
TRBD1	TRBV7-9	many	TRBJ2-2	TGTGCCAGCAGCTTAAGGGGGCTCACCGGGGAGCTGTTTTTT	CASSLRGLTGELFF
.	TRBV29-1	few	TRBJ2-7	TGCAGCGTCCTCTCCCCCGAGGGATACGAGCAGTACTTC	CSVLSPEGYEQYF
TRBD2	TRBV4-1	.	TRBJ2-1	TGCGCCAGCAGCCAACCTAGCGGTAAAACCTACAATGAGCAGTTCTTC	CASSQPSGKTYNEQFF
.	TRBV27	few	TRBJ2-6	TGTGCCAGCAGTTTATACGCAGGGGCCCTCTCTGGGGCCAACGTCCTGACTTTC	CASSLYAGALSGANVLTF
TRBD2	TRBV29-1	.	TRBJ2-1	TGCAGCGTTGAAGCGGGGGCCACTAGCGGGAGTGCGCGTGAGCAGTTCTTC	CSVEAGATSGSAREQFF
TRBD1	TRBV7-9	.	TRBJ2-7	TGTGCCAGCGGACAGGGGGTTTCCTACGAGCAGTACTTC	CASGQGVSYEQYF
.	TRBV21-1	few	TRBJ1-1	TGTGCCAGCATCCGGAGGTGGGGGCGACGTTATAGTAACACTGAAGCTTTCTTT	CASIRRWGRRYSNTEAFF
.	TRBV4-3	.	TRBJ2-5	TGCGCCAGCAGCCAAGAAGGCACAGCTTTAGGAAGACCCCAGTACTTC	CASSQEGTALGRPQYF
.	TRBV12-3/TRBV12-4	many	TRBJ2-7	TGTGCCAGCAGCCCGGGATCCTACGAGCAGTACTTC	CASSPGSYEQYF